This entry lists 14 T cell receptor beta chains sequenced from one sample in a study of STAT5B mutations in CD4+ large granular lymphocyte leukemia. The data were produced by immunoSEQ multiplex PCR, yet TCRdb's version contains in-frame clones alone and is incomplete. This table has almost 20,000 clones, 84% appearing once. The specimen was CD4+ T cells from blood buffy coats. The receptors were gathered from a human donor in good health.

The chain combines TRBV6-5 with TRBJ1-2, with 8 nucleotides matching TRBD1. This CDR3 comprises 14 residues. Trimming cost V 2 bases and J 5 bases; bases outside gene matches: 4. The germline V gene has CDR1 MNHEY and CDR2 SVGAGI. CDR3 residues: CASSYGTGSYGYTF. DNA for the CDR3: TGTGCCAGCAGTTACGGGACAGGCTCTTATGGCTACACCTTC.

The chain uses TRBV5-5 and TRBJ1-4; D may be TRBD1 (5 bases). Trimming removed 6 bases from V and 7 bases from J, with 25 bases in between. The CDR3 covers 17 residues. The V gene's germline CDR1 is SGHKS and CDR2 YYEKEE (reference sequence). The CDR3 sequence is CASTNLAGGREGEKLFF. The CDR3 DNA reads as TGTGCCAGCACCAACCTTGCTGGGGGTAGGGAAGGTGAAAAACTGTTTTTT.

The chain is built from TRBV19 and TRBJ1-1; 8 nucleotides match TRBD1. This CDR3 comprises 14 residues. The V and J ends lost 4 bases and 1 base, in that order; junction bases with no gene match: 2. From germline, CDR1 is LNHDA and CDR2 SQIVND (reference sequence). The CDR3 DNA reads TGTGCCAGTAGTAGACAGGGGAAGAACACTGAAGCTTTCTTT. Translated: CASSRQGKNTEAFF.

The chain is built from TRBV20-1 and TRBJ2-1; no reliable D call. V lost 4 bases and J lost 4, with 5 bases in between. The CDR3 is 11 residues long. Germline CDR1 is DFQATT and CDR2 is SNEGSKA (reference sequence). The CDR3 bases are TGCAGTGCTAATTATTACAATGAGCAGTTCTTC. Encoded protein: CSANYYNEQFF.

The chain has TRBV6-5 and TRBJ2-7; D might be TRBD2 (5 bases). Germline CDR1 and CDR2: MNHEY and SVGAGI. V lost 5 bases to trimming and J lost 4 bases, with 18 bases between them. The CDR3 is 15 residues long. CDR3 loop: CASSPGSERLYEQYF. CDR3 in DNA: TGTGCCAGCAGTCCGGGGTCGGAGCGGTTATACGAGCAGTACTTC.

The V gene is TRBV7-6, the J gene TRBJ2-3; no firm D call. This CDR3 has 12 residues. Germline CDR1 and CDR2: SGHVS and FNYEAQ. Trimming stripped 1 base from V and 2 bases from J, with 1 base between. CDR3 in amino acids: CASSLDTDTQYF. CDR3 DNA: TGTGCCAGCAGCTTAGACACAGATACGCAGTATTTT. The whole variable domain, remainder taken from reference TRBV7-6 and TRBJ2-3, is GAGVSQSPRYKVTKRGQDVALRCDPISGHVSLYWYRQALGQGPEFLTYFNYEAQQDKSGLPNDRFSAERPEGSISTLTIQRTEQRDSAMYRCASSLDTDTQYFGPGTRLTVL.

This clone showed up just once. V gene TRBV2 combines with J gene TRBJ2-1; tentatively, D is TRBD2 (6 bases). This CDR3 contains 13 residues. Trimming left V 4 bases short and J 7 bases short, with 11 bases between. The germline V gene has CDR1 SNHLY and CDR2 FYNNEI. CDR3 nucleotide sequence: TGTGCCAGCAGTGGTCAGCGGGTGAATGAGCAGTTCTTC. Amino acids: CASSGQRVNEQFF. Full variable domain (outside the CDR3, taken from reference TRBV2 and TRBJ2-1): EPEVTQTPSHQVTQMGQEVILRCVPISNHLYFYWYRQILGQKVEFLVSFYNNEISEKSEIFDDQFSVERPDGSNFTLKIRSTKLEDSAMYFCASSGQRVNEQFFGPGTRLTVL.

The rearrangement links TRBV27 to TRBJ2-1, with 7 positions matching TRBD2. The CDR3 loop spans 15 amino acids. Trimming cost V 4 bases and J 0 bases; bases outside gene matches: 3. Germline-derived CDR1 and CDR2 are MNHEY and SMNVEV (reference sequence). CDR3 amino acids: CASSSERDSYNEQFF. The CDR3 DNA is TGTGCCAGCAGTTCAGAGCGGGACTCCTACAATGAGCAGTTCTTC.

This clone turned up a few times. The rearrangement uses TRBV10-2 and TRBJ2-1; 10 bases align to TRBD2. V gave up 1 base and J gave up 8 bases; unmatched junction bases: 5. Germline CDR1 reads WSHSY; CDR2 reads SAAADI. The CDR3 spans 15 residues. The CDR3 here is CASSELASGSYEQFF. The CDR3 DNA reads TGCGCCAGCAGTGAGTTGGCTAGCGGGAGCTATGAGCAGTTCTTC.

This chain uses TRBV25-1 with TRBJ2-3; no reliable D call. Germline loops: CDR1 MGHDK, CDR2 SYGVNS. The germline V and J ends were trimmed by 3 bases and 2 bases, with 6 bases remaining between them. The CDR3 contains 13 residues. CDR3 sequence (DNA): TGTGCCAGCAGTGACCCGTTCACAGATACGCAGTATTTT. The encoded protein is CASSDPFTDTQYF.

This chain's CDR3 is CASSRDRVQPQHF. DNA for the CDR3: TGTGCCAGCAGCCGGGACAGGGTGCAGCCCCAGCATTTT. The J gene is TRBJ1-5, the V gene TRBV7-8, with TRBD1 identical over 9 bases. CDR1 and CDR2 (germline): SGHVS, FQNEAQ. With 5 bases clipped from V and 7 bases from J, the junction kept 3 bases outside the gene matches. This CDR3 spans 13 amino acids. Looking up the rest from reference TRBV7-8 and TRBJ1-5 gives the full variable domain: GAGVSQSPRYKVAKRGQDVALRCDPISGHVSLFWYQQALGQGPEFLTYFQNEAQLDKSGLPSDRFFAERPEGSVSTLKIQRTQQEDSAVYLCASSRDRVQPQHFGDGTRLSIL.

This chain uses TRBV15 with TRBJ2-5; the D is unclear. This CDR3 spans 12 amino acids. Germline V gene data show CDR1 as LNHNV and CDR2 as YYDKDF (reference sequence). The V gene lost 5 bases and the J gene lost 9 bases, with 13 bases spanning the gap. The CDR3 DNA sequence: TGTGCCACCAGCCGGGCCGTTGGGTCCCAGTACTTC. As protein: CATSRAVGSQYF.

The rearrangement links TRBV10-2 to TRBJ1-2; TRBD1 is a possible D gene (5 bases). Trimming removed 3 bases at V and 1 base at J, with 21 bases between. The V gene's germline CDR1 is WSHSY and CDR2 SAAADI. The CDR3 loop spans 18 amino acids. Written as DNA, the CDR3 is TGCGCCAGCAGTGATTGGGAGGCGGTTGGACACAATAACTATGGCTACACCTTC. This encodes CASSDWEAVGHNNYGYTF.

The chain carries TRBV6-6 and TRBJ1-1; D remains unclear. The CDR3 consists of 16 residues. Per the germline V gene, CDR1 is MNHNY and CDR2 is SVGAGI (reference sequence). V was shortened by 2 bases and J by 6 bases, with 19 bases between the two germline ends. As DNA, the CDR3 is TGTGCCAGCAGTTACCCCCCCGGCTCGGGAACGGCTGAAGCTTTCTTT. Protein sequence: CASSYPPGSGTAEAFF.